This T cell receptor beta chain was profiled in a study of blood T cell repertoires in COVID-19. Clones were sequenced by immunoSEQ multiplex PCR, and TCRdb holds only the in-frame ones, with some missing. The sample yields 270,000 or so clones, about nine tenths seen once. Germline V lookup: CDR1 SGHAT, CDR2 FQNNGV. V was pared by 1 base and J by 1 base, with 6 bases of the junction left unmatched. CDR3 size: 17 residues. This clonotype originated in a woman aged 40 to 50 with acute COVID-19. This chain connects TRBV11-2 to TRBJ2-3; TRBD2 matches at 9 bases. The sample taken for sequencing was PBMCs or T cells enriched from blood (not recorded which). This chain's CDR3 is CASSLGSSGTGTDTQYF. The CDR3 DNA reads as TGTGCCAGCAGCTTAGGATCTAGCGGGACGGGCACAGATACGCAGTATTTT.